The 32 T cell receptor beta chains in this list originate from one sample, sequenced in a study of cytomegalovirus exposure and HLA in healthy donors. The protocol was immunoSEQ multiplex PCR, while the TCRdb copy is restricted to in-frame clones and leaves out a portion. In the table there are under 250,000 clones, roughly 83% of which are singletons. Sequences were obtained from PBMCs. Source of these receptors: a woman under 30 in good health and CMV-seronegative.

V is TRBV2 and J is TRBJ1-4; unclear D gene. Germline V lookup: CDR1 SNHLY, CDR2 FYNNEI. The CDR3 runs 14 residues. V shed 5 bases and J shed 8 bases, with 15 bases lying between them. CDR3 DNA sequence: TGTGCCAGCAGTCAGGACCGTTCTGGGGAAAAACTGTTTTTT. Protein sequence: CASSQDRSGEKLFF. Full variable domain (missing parts from reference TRBV2 and TRBJ1-4): EPEVTQTPSHQVTQMGQEVILRCVPISNHLYFYWYRQILGQKVEFLVSFYNNEISEKSEIFDDQFSVERPDGSNFTLKIRSTKLEDSAMYFCASSQDRSGEKLFFGSGTQLSVL.

The V call is TRBV5-1, the J call TRBJ2-7, with TRBD2 identical over 8 bases. The CDR3 has 15 residues. The germline V gene encodes CDR1 SGHRS and CDR2 YFSETQ. V was clipped by 4 bases and J by 6 bases; unmatched bases: 12. The CDR3 loop is CASSPLVREGGEQYF. Written as DNA, the CDR3 is TGCGCCAGCAGCCCCTTAGTACGGGAGGGAGGCGAGCAGTACTTC.

This chain uses TRBV7-9 with TRBJ2-2, with TRBD1 identical over 8 bases. V lost 5 bases and J lost 7; bases outside the gene matches: 15. Germline CDR1 reads SEHNR; CDR2 reads FQNEAQ (reference sequence). This CDR3 contains 17 residues. CDR3 amino acids: CASSARPTGVSNGELFF. The DNA of the CDR3 is TGTGCCAGCAGCGCCCGCCCGACAGGGGTGTCGAACGGGGAGCTGTTTTTT.

The chain couples TRBV6-1 to TRBJ1-1, with 9 bases identical to TRBD1. The CDR3 length is 14 residues. CDR1 MNHNS and CDR2 SASEGT come from the germline V gene. Losses at the gene ends were 6 bases for V and 1 base for J; bases not matched to a gene: 3. The CDR3 region is CASSPGQGNTEAFF. DNA for the CDR3: TGTGCCAGCAGCCCGGGACAGGGGAACACTGAAGCTTTCTTT.

This clone was seen ten or more times. The gene calls are TRBV27 and TRBJ1-6, with D possibly TRBD1 on 5 matching bases. The germline V gene has CDR1 MNHEY and CDR2 SMNVEV (reference sequence). Trimming removed 5 bases at V and 5 bases at J, with 19 bases between. This CDR3 comprises 17 residues. The CDR3: CASSRYGTARDNSPLHF. CDR3 coding DNA: TGTGCCAGCAGTCGATACGGGACGGCGAGGGATAATTCACCCCTCCACTTT.

About this clone: Sequence at one end of the junction differs from germline and may be a read error. V is TRBV5-6 and J is TRBJ2-7; D unresolved. CDR3 length: 11 amino acids. Looked up from germline, CDR1 is SGHDT and CDR2 is YYEEEE. Written as DNA, the CDR3 is TGTGCCAGCAGCTTACAAAACAAGCAATACTTC. Its translation is CASSLQNKQYF.

This sequence joins TRBV7-9 and TRBJ2-2; D is perhaps TRBD1 or TRBD2 (5 bases each). V lost 4 bases to trimming and J lost 2 bases, with 8 bases between them. The CDR3 has 14 residues. CDR1 is SEHNR, CDR2 FQNEAQ, per germline (reference sequence). The DNA of the CDR3 is TGTGCCAGCAGCTCGGGACCTAACACCGGGGAGCTGTTTTTT. Protein: CASSSGPNTGELFF.

This clone was seen more than once but under ten times. This specimen includes other DNA sequences encoding the same CDR3. The chain is built from TRBV27 and TRBJ2-3, with D perhaps matching TRBD1 (6 bases). V shed 5 bases and J shed 6 bases, with 12 bases lying between them. This CDR3 comprises 13 residues. From germline, CDR1 is MNHEY and CDR2 SMNVEV (reference sequence). CDR3 DNA sequence: TGTGCCAGCAGTCTGGGACAAAGGGATACGCAGTATTTT. It specifies CASSLGQRDTQYF.

The V and J genes are TRBV7-3 and TRBJ2-1; 8 positions agree with TRBD1. Per germline, CDR1 SGHTA and CDR2 FQGTGA. V shed 0 bases, J shed 5 bases, and the junction held 6 bases outside the gene matches. The CDR3 is 16 residues long. The CDR3 spells CASSLTRTGNNNEQFF. The CDR3 bases are TGTGCCAGCAGCTTAACTCGGACAGGGAATAACAATGAGCAGTTCTTC.

The chain couples TRBV2 to TRBJ2-5; D may match TRBD1 or TRBD2 (7 bases each). V lost 6 bases, J lost 5 bases, and 19 bases lay in between. The germline CDR1 and CDR2 sequences are SNHLY and FYNNEI. The CDR3 sequence is 15 residues long. The CDR3: CASSPGEGAGETQYF. CDR3 sequence (DNA): TGTGCCAGCAGCCCCGGGGAGGGGGCGGGGGAGACCCAGTACTTC. Supplemented by reference TRBV2 and TRBJ2-5, the full variable domain reads EPEVTQTPSHQVTQMGQEVILRCVPISNHLYFYWYRQILGQKVEFLVSFYNNEISEKSEIFDDQFSVERPDGSNFTLKIRSTKLEDSAMYFCASSPGEGAGETQYFGPGTRLLVL.

This sequence joins TRBV4-2 and TRBJ2-7, with D tentatively TRBD2 (6 bases). V was trimmed by 1 base and J by 5 bases, leaving 24 bases between them. Germline V gene lookup returns CDR1 LGHNA and CDR2 YNFKEQ. The CDR3 has 18 residues. CDR3 DNA sequence: TGTGCCAGCAGCCAAGCCCCCGGAGGGGAGACCTTCTGGCACGAGCAGTACTTC. Residues: CASSQAPGGETFWHEQYF.

The chain is built from TRBV10-1 and TRBJ2-7; D remains ambiguous. The CDR3 loop spans 12 amino acids. The germline V and J ends were trimmed by 0 bases and 6 bases, with 6 bases remaining between them. Germline V gene lookup returns CDR1 WNHNN and CDR2 SYGVQD (reference sequence). In nucleotides, the CDR3 is TGCGCCAGCAGTGAGTCAAGGACCGAGCAGTACTTC. This codes for CASSESRTEQYF.

V usage is TRBV6-1 and J usage is TRBJ2-3, with a tentative D call TRBD2 (5 bases). The V gene lost 8 bases and the J gene lost 3 bases, with 15 bases spanning the gap. This CDR3 region has 14 residues. The germline V gene has CDR1 MNHNS and CDR2 SASEGT. The CDR3 nucleotides are TGTGCCAGCCGCCGTGGCGGAGGAACAGATACGCAGTATTTT. It codes for CASRRGGGTDTQYF.

V usage is TRBV6-1 and J usage is TRBJ1-3, with no clear D. CDR3 length: 13 residues. The germline V and J ends were trimmed by 3 bases and 4 bases, with 7 bases remaining between them. Germline V gene lookup returns CDR1 MNHNS and CDR2 SASEGT. This CDR3 is CASSEPPGNTIYF. CDR3 in DNA: TGTGCCAGCAGTGAGCCGCCGGGAAACACCATATATTTT.

The chain links TRBV28 to TRBJ2-3, with 7 bases lining up with TRBD1. CDR1 and CDR2 (germline): MDHEN, SYDVKM. V dropped 7 bases and J dropped 3; count of bases not matched to a gene: 7. The CDR3 loop spans 14 amino acids. In nucleotides, the CDR3 is TGTGCCAGCAACAGGGGTGCAGCAACAGATACGCAGTATTTT. Translating it yields CASNRGAATDTQYF.

The chain employs TRBV18 and TRBJ2-2; TRBD1 aligns across 8 bases. With V trimmed by 4 bases and J by 3 bases, 1 base remained unmatched. The CDR3 has 14 amino acids. The germline CDR1 and CDR2 sequences are KGHSH and LQKENI. CDR3 nucleotide sequence: TGTGCCAGCTCACGGGGACAGGACACCGGGGAGCTGTTTTTT. Translating gives CASSRGQDTGELFF.

The V call is TRBV11-2, the J call TRBJ2-1; D may be TRBD2 (5 bases). Deletions cut 3 bases from V and 3 bases from J, with 12 bases between. The length of the CDR3 is 15 residues. Germline CDR1 reads SGHAT; CDR2 reads FQNNGV. This CDR3 is CASSLVNGIYNEQFF. The CDR3, as DNA: TGTGCCAGCAGCTTGGTAAACGGGATCTACAATGAGCAGTTCTTC.

The chain links TRBV18 to TRBJ2-2; D unresolved. Trimming pared 1 base from V and 2 bases from J, leaving 8 bases between. There are 15 residues in the CDR3. Per germline, CDR1 KGHSH and CDR2 LQKENI. CDR3 residues: CASSPLTSNTGELFF. CDR3 coding DNA: TGTGCCAGCTCACCACTAACAAGCAACACCGGGGAGCTGTTTTTT.

CDR3 loop: CATRSRQGLNEQFF. CDR3 in DNA: TGTGCCACCAGAAGCAGACAGGGATTAAATGAGCAGTTCTTC. The V gene is TRBV15, the J gene TRBJ2-1; 7 bases align to TRBD1. The V and J ends lost 6 bases and 7 bases, in that order; junction bases with no gene match: 9. CDR3 size: 14 residues. The germline CDR1 and CDR2 sequences are LNHNV and YYDKDF (reference sequence). The whole variable domain, remainder taken from reference TRBV15 and TRBJ2-1, is DAMVIQNPRYQVTQFGKPVTLSCSQTLNHNVMYWYQQKSSQAPKLLFHYYDKDFNNEADTPDNFQSRRPNTSFCFLDIRSPGLGDTAMYLCATRSRQGLNEQFFGPGTRLTVL.

Worth noting for this clone: The junction and the germline gene differ at one end; a read error may be behind it. The chain joins TRBV4-1 to TRBJ2-1, with 10 bases aligning to TRBD1. Looked up from germline, CDR1 is MGHRA and CDR2 is YSYEKL. The CDR3 contains 18 residues. The DNA of the CDR3 is TGCGCCAACAGCCAAGCCCTATCGACAGGGGGCTTTAGCTATGAGCAGTTCTTC. Translating it yields CANSQALSTGGFSYEQFF.

The genes are TRBV9 and TRBJ1-2; 7 bases line up with TRBD1. Germline V lookup: CDR1 SGDLS, CDR2 YYNGEE. The CDR3 loop spans 15 amino acids. After removal of 1 base from V and 4 bases from J, the junction contained 7 bases not matched to a gene. DNA of the CDR3: TGTGCCAGCAGCGTAACCCAGACAGGGATCTATGGCTACACCTTC. This sequence encodes CASSVTQTGIYGYTF.

V usage is TRBV4-2 and J usage is TRBJ2-7, with 10 bases matching TRBD2. The CDR3 has 16 amino acids. With 1 base clipped from V and 6 bases from J, the junction kept 9 bases outside the gene matches. CDR1 and CDR2 from the germline V gene are LGHNA and YNFKEQ. CDR3 in DNA: TGTGCCAGCAGCCAAGGACGGGCTAGCGGGGGTAGCGAGCAGTACTTC. Its translation: CASSQGRASGGSEQYF.

This sequence joins TRBV7-8 and TRBJ1-3; TRBD1 matches 9 bases. Germline V lookup: CDR1 SGHVS, CDR2 FQNEAQ. CDR3 size: 17 residues. J gave up 3 bases and V 2 bases, and 8 bases lay outside the gene matches. This CDR3 reads CASSLRGQGRNGNTIYF. The CDR3 region has the DNA TGTGCCAGCAGCTTAAGGGGACAGGGTAGGAATGGAAACACCATATATTTT. Full variable domain (outside the CDR3, taken from reference TRBV7-8 and TRBJ1-3): GAGVSQSPRYKVAKRGQDVALRCDPISGHVSLFWYQQALGQGPEFLTYFQNEAQLDKSGLPSDRFFAERPEGSVSTLKIQRTQQEDSAVYLCASSLRGQGRNGNTIYFGEGSWLTVV.

The chain links TRBV7-9 to TRBJ1-6; 8 nucleotides line up with TRBD1. The length of the CDR3 is 14 residues. Germline loops: CDR1 SEHNR, CDR2 FQNEAQ (reference sequence). Unmatched junction bases numbered 6, after V lost 4 bases and J lost 10 bases. The CDR3 DNA is TGTGCCAGCAGCTCAGGACAGGGAAGGTCACCCCTCCACTTT. This translates into CASSSGQGRSPLHF.

The chain carries TRBV27 and TRBJ1-4; D is possibly TRBD1 (5 bases). V dropped 6 bases and J dropped 7 bases, with 12 bases sitting between them. The CDR3 has 13 amino acids. Germline lookup yields CDR1 MNHEY and CDR2 SMNVEV (reference sequence). DNA of the CDR3: TGTGCCAGCAGATTGATCCAGGGTGAAAAACTGTTTTTT. It encodes CASRLIQGEKLFF.

This rearrangement joins TRBV27 to TRBJ1-3; D unclear. V was trimmed by 3 bases and J by 4 bases, leaving 7 bases between them. CDR3 length: 13 amino acids. Germline-derived CDR1 and CDR2 are MNHEY and SMNVEV (reference sequence). CDR3 in amino acids: CASSFSRGNTIYF. The DNA of the CDR3 is TGTGCCAGCAGTTTTTCTCGAGGAAACACCATATATTTT.

This clone has a handful of counts. The chain couples TRBV5-4 to TRBJ1-2, with TRBD1 matching 7 bases. There are 14 residues in the CDR3. The V segment lost 1 base and the J segment 5 bases; nucleotides outside the gene matches: 5. Germline CDR1 reads SGHNT; CDR2 reads YYREEE (reference sequence). The CDR3 DNA follows: TGTGCCAGCAGCTTGTGGACAGGATCATATGGCTACACCTTC. It specifies CASSLWTGSYGYTF. The full variable domain, with the rest looked up from reference TRBV5-4 and TRBJ1-2, is ETGVTQSPTHLIKTRGQQVTLRCSSQSGHNTVSWYQQALGQGPQFIFQYYREEENGRGNFPPRFSGLQFPNYSSELNVNALELDDSALYLCASSLWTGSYGYTFGSGTRLTVV.

This chain joins TRBV4-1 and TRBJ1-2; D is unclear. V was pared by 0 bases and J by 1 base, with 21 bases between. Germline V lookup: CDR1 MGHRA, CDR2 YSYEKL. The CDR3 consists of 19 residues. The CDR3 nucleotides are TGCGCCAGCAGCCAAGATCGAAGCGGGAGGCCCTTAAGTAACTATGGCTACACCTTC. Its protein product is CASSQDRSGRPLSNYGYTF.

The chain carries TRBV5-6 and TRBJ2-3, with 7 bases identical to TRBD1. V lost 2 bases, J lost 1 base, and 4 bases stayed unmatched. This CDR3 is built from 15 residues. CDR1 SGHDT and CDR2 YYEEEE come from the germline V gene. The CDR3 sequence is CASSFDRVGTDTQYF. The CDR3 bases are TGTGCCAGCAGCTTCGACAGGGTGGGCACAGATACGCAGTATTTT.

This clone was found a few times. This chain connects TRBV5-6 to TRBJ2-7; no reliable D call. CDR1 and CDR2 (germline): SGHDT, YYEEEE. Trimming cost V 6 bases and J 2 bases, with 15 bases left between them. The CDR3 covers 14 residues. The CDR3 bases are TGTGCCAGCACCAGTAGAGGCCTTACCTACGAGCAGTACTTC. It encodes CASTSRGLTYEQYF.

The chain recombines TRBV7-7 with TRBJ2-2; 12 positions match TRBD2. J lost 1 base, V lost 4 bases, and 1 base had no gene match. From germline, CDR1 is SSHAT and CDR2 FNYEAQ (reference sequence). This CDR3 comprises 16 residues. In DNA, the CDR3 is TGTGCCAGCAGCTGGACTAGCGGGGTGAACACCGGGGAGCTGTTTTTT. Translating gives CASSWTSGVNTGELFF.

The chain joins TRBV10-3 to TRBJ2-3; D unresolved. The germline gives CDR1 ENHRY, CDR2 SYGVKD. With 6 bases removed from V and 2 bases from J, the gap between germline ends came to 12 bases. CDR3 length: 14 residues. This chain's CDR3 is CAIRLGPDTDTQYF. Here the CDR3 DNA reads TGTGCCATCAGGCTTGGACCTGACACAGATACGCAGTATTTT.